This T cell receptor beta chain originates from a study of T-cell reconstitution after alpha-beta-depleted transplantation in children. Regarding the study as a whole: Counts and diversity of T cells one year after transplant came mostly from newly produced T cells. Where alpha-beta T cells came from about two months after transplant was reportedly several hundred expanded graft clones.

From germline, CDR1 is DFQATT and CDR2 SNEGSKA (reference sequence). This CDR3 is built from 13 residues. Unique molecular identifiers were incorporated when the TCRbeta library was constructed. TCRdb re-analysed the PCR reads in MiXCR, keeping a single row per CDR3 protein. The sample has hundreds of thousands of distinct CDR3 sequences, around 8% seen once. This clonotype was found many times. Its antigen is unknown. The chain has TRBV20-1 and TRBJ1-2, with TRBD1 matching 7 bases. The clonotype was recovered from a male patient younger than 18 who had a stem cell transplant for acute lymphoblastic leukemia, so the T cells may come from the graft donor. This specimen consisted of PBMCs, mostly from graft donor cells, obtained 180 days after TCRalphabeta/CD19-depleted stem cell transplant. CDR3 coding DNA: TGCAGATGTACCGGGGGACAGTTACTCGGCTACACCTTC. Residues: CRCTGGQLLGYTF.